What follows is one TCR beta chain and its context. Its antigen is unidentified. CDR3 length equals 15 residues. Germline CDR1 and CDR2: SGHRS and YFSETQ. The J segment lost 2 bases and the V segment lost 4 bases, leaving 9 bases of the junction unmatched. This entry belongs to a study of cytomegalovirus exposure and HLA in healthy donors. The study's findings and limits: Most sequenced TCRs were rare (though some public TCRs occurred in many donors). In a later analysis, HLA-C alleles had the fewest associated TCRs, DRB1 alleles the most. In a later analysis, most CMV-associated TCR beta chains appeared HLA-restricted.

PCR used 60 Vbeta primers and 13 Jbeta primers. Clones were sequenced by immunoSEQ multiplex PCR, and TCRdb holds only the in-frame ones, with some missing. The table for this sample gives approximately 52,000 clones. The chain employs TRBV5-1 and TRBJ2-7, with TRBD1 matching over 7 bases. Sequences were obtained from PBMCs. The receptor's source is a man aged 50-60 years in good health and CMV-seropositive. The CDR3: CASSPPGQNPYEQYF. Written as DNA, the CDR3 is TGCGCCAGCAGCCCACCGGGACAGAATCCCTACGAGCAGTACTTC.